These 24 T cell receptor beta chains were sequenced from one sample in a study of T cell repertoires in aging, cancer and after chemotherapy. TCR beta rearrangements were amplified from peripheral blood genomic DNA. Rearranged V-D-J TRB sequences were amplified with a mixed TRB-A/B primer pool. TCRdb re-called the multiplex PCR reads with MiXCR, one entry per CDR3 protein. The sample lists some 9,200 distinct CDR3 sequences, nearly 55% occurring once. The sequenced sample was blood. Receptors were obtained from a human donor in good health.

The chain links TRBV7-9 to TRBJ2-5; D ambiguous. CDR3 length equals 14 residues. Between the trimmed V and J ends, which lost 2 bases and 4 bases, there was a span of 11 bases. Per germline, CDR1 SEHNR and CDR2 FQNEAQ (reference sequence). CDR3 bases: TGTGCCAGCAGCTTATTGGTGGGTGGAGAGACCCAGTACTTC. Residues: CASSLLVGGETQYF.

V gene TRBV20-1 combines with J gene TRBJ1-6; the match to TRBD1 covers 7 bases. V shed 6 bases and J 7 bases; nucleotides not matched to a gene: 9. CDR3 size: 14 residues. From germline, CDR1 is DFQATT and CDR2 SNEGSKA (reference sequence). CDR3 amino acids: CSARRDSPNSPLHF. DNA of the CDR3: TGCAGTGCACGCCGGGACAGCCCCAATTCACCCCTCCACTTT.

This clonotype was recorded a few times. This chain links TRBV29-1 with TRBJ1-1; no reliable D call. This CDR3 region has 12 residues. Germline loops: CDR1 SQVTM, CDR2 ANQGSEA. V was pared by 4 bases and J by 5 bases, with 11 bases between. CDR3 bases: TGCAGCGTTGTGCCTCCGCGAACTGAAGCTTTCTTT. Translated, it gives CSVVPPRTEAFF.

The chain combines TRBV19 with TRBJ2-7; D unresolved. Germline V lookup: CDR1 LNHDA, CDR2 SQIVND (reference sequence). Trimming pared 3 bases from V and 2 bases from J, leaving 14 bases between. The CDR3 contains 15 residues. The CDR3 DNA reads as TGTGCCAGTAGTATTAGTCGGGCCCTTACCTACGAGCAGTACTTC. The encoded protein is CASSISRALTYEQYF.

The chain carries TRBV7-2 and TRBJ2-6; TRBD1 matches 7 bases. The V gene end was trimmed by 6 bases and the J gene end by 10 bases; junction bases not matched to a gene: 9. Germline V gene lookup returns CDR1 SGHTA and CDR2 FQGNSA. The length of the CDR3 is 14 residues. CDR3 sequence: CASSRGQPTNVLTF. The CDR3 DNA follows: TGTGCCAGCAGTCGGGGACAGCCCACGAACGTCCTGACTTTC.

The J gene is TRBJ2-3, the V gene TRBV6-1; 11 nucleotides agree with TRBD2. Germline V gene sequence: CDR1 MNHNS, CDR2 SASEGT. The J segment lost 5 bases and the V segment lost 5 bases, leaving 9 bases of the junction unmatched. CDR3 size: 16 residues. The CDR3 DNA sequence: TGTGCCAGCAGTTCCAGTAGCGGGAGGGCCGGAGATACGCAGTATTTT. Amino acid sequence: CASSSSSGRAGDTQYF.

The chain joins TRBV10-1 to TRBJ2-5; D is unresolved. The germline gives CDR1 WNHNN, CDR2 SYGVQD (reference sequence). This CDR3 spans 14 amino acids. The ends were cut back, 6 bases at V and 1 base at J, with 12 bases in the middle. CDR3 residues: CASSPSHSQETQYF. The CDR3 coding sequence is TGCGCCAGCAGCCCGAGTCACAGCCAAGAGACCCAGTACTTC.

The V call is TRBV15, the J call TRBJ1-2, with a weak D call TRBD1 (5 bases). Trimming cost V 0 bases and J 8 bases, with 16 bases left between them. Germline values: CDR1 LNHNV, CDR2 YYDKDF (reference sequence). There are 15 residues in the CDR3. CDR3 residues: CATSRDLGRALGYTF. Here the CDR3 DNA reads TGTGCCACCAGCAGAGATCTAGGCAGGGCCTTGGGCTACACCTTC.

The V call is TRBV11-1, the J call TRBJ2-5, with 7 bases lining up with TRBD2. Germline V gene sequence: CDR1 SGHAT, CDR2 FQDESV (reference sequence). This CDR3 contains 14 residues. The V segment lost 5 bases and the J segment 5 bases; nucleotides outside the gene matches: 8. CDR3 sequence reads: CASSSLGRAETQYF. The CDR3 DNA reads TGTGCCAGCAGCAGCTTGGGGAGGGCCGAGACCCAGTACTTC.

The chain couples TRBV27 to TRBJ2-5, with D perhaps TRBD1 or TRBD2 (5 bases each). Germline-derived CDR1 and CDR2 are MNHEY and SMNVEV (reference sequence). V was cut by 5 bases and J by 5 bases, with 21 bases left in between. The CDR3 consists of 16 residues. CDR3 nucleotides: TGTGCCAGCAGTGGTTACCACGTAGGGACCCAGGAGACCCAGTACTTC. It specifies CASSGYHVGTQETQYF.

The chain joins TRBV19 to TRBJ2-5; D remains unclear. V lost 4 bases to trimming and J lost 4 bases, with 13 bases between them. The CDR3 has 14 residues. Germline values: CDR1 LNHDA, CDR2 SQIVND (reference sequence). For the CDR3, the DNA is TGTGCCAGTAGTAATGGGGTGGGCGGAGAGACCCAGTACTTC. It codes for CASSNGVGGETQYF.

The chain uses TRBV29-1 and TRBJ1-1; 9 nucleotides agree with TRBD1. This CDR3 region has 13 residues. V shed 5 bases and J 13 bases; nucleotides not matched to a gene: 14. Germline CDR1 reads SQVTM; CDR2 reads ANQGSEA. Written as DNA, the CDR3 is TGCAGCGTTAAAACCTTCGAACAGGGGGCGGTTTTCTTT. Its protein product is CSVKTFEQGAVFF.

The V call is TRBV6-4, the J call TRBJ2-6; tentatively, D is TRBD1 or TRBD2 (6 bases each). The length of the CDR3 is 18 residues. The germline V gene has CDR1 MRHNA and CDR2 SNTAGT. V was cut by 3 bases and J by 3 bases, with 18 bases left in between. CDR3 nucleotide sequence: TGTGCCAGCAGTGAACCGGCAGGGGAGGTTCGTGGGGCCAACGTCCTGACTTTC. Amino acid sequence: CASSEPAGEVRGANVLTF.

This clonotype appeared a few times. The V and J genes are TRBV6-5 and TRBJ2-6, with D possibly TRBD1 on 6 matching bases. CDR1 MNHEY and CDR2 SVGAGI come from the germline V gene. The CDR3 totals 15 residues. Trimming took off 7 bases at V and 0 bases at J, with 10 bases between the two ends. CDR3 amino acids: CASTQGLSGANVLTF. CDR3 nucleotide sequence: TGTGCCAGCACCCAGGGGCTCTCTGGGGCCAACGTCCTGACTTTC.

The chain uses TRBV30 and TRBJ1-6, with D unclear. V was trimmed by 0 bases and J by 6 bases, leaving 12 bases between them. Germline values: CDR1 GTSNPN, CDR2 SVGIG (reference sequence). The CDR3 is 15 residues long. The CDR3 DNA sequence: TGTGCCTGGAGTGTACTCAAGTGGGGTAATTCACCCCTCCACTTT. This codes for CAWSVLKWGNSPLHF.

This sequence joins TRBV27 and TRBJ1-5, with a tentative D call TRBD1 (5 bases). The CDR3 runs to 15 residues. The germline V gene has CDR1 MNHEY and CDR2 SMNVEV (reference sequence). V gave up 4 bases and J gave up 6 bases, with 16 bases separating them. The CDR3 sequence: CASSSLKTVSQPQHF. Here the CDR3 DNA reads TGTGCCAGCAGTTCGCTAAAGACAGTTAGTCAGCCCCAGCATTTT.

This clonotype was counted only a few times. The J gene is TRBJ1-2, the V gene TRBV6-2 or TRBV6-3; D is ambiguous. V was shortened by 0 bases and J by 8 bases, with 16 bases between the two germline ends. The germline gives CDR1 MNHEY, CDR2 SVGEGT. This CDR3 is 15 amino acids long. This chain's CDR3 is CASSYSKGQLEGYTF. CDR3 in DNA: TGTGCCAGCAGTTACTCGAAGGGCCAGCTAGAAGGCTACACCTTC.

The rearrangement uses TRBV29-1 and TRBJ1-4; D may be TRBD1 (6 bases). V lost 4 bases and J lost 8, with 17 bases in between. The CDR3 is 14 amino acids. Germline lookup yields CDR1 SQVTM and CDR2 ANQGSEA. CDR3 nucleotide sequence: TGCAGCGTTGGGGTCGGGGGGGCGCGGGAAAAACTGTTTTTT. It codes for CSVGVGGAREKLFF.

In DNA, the CDR3 is TGTGCCAGCAGCAACGACGGGAAGTCTGGAAACACCATATATTTT. Translating it yields CASSNDGKSGNTIYF. The chain joins TRBV6-1 to TRBJ1-3; unclear D gene. CDR1 is MNHNS and CDR2 is SASEGT in the germline V gene. V shed 6 bases and J shed 1 base, with 13 bases lying between them. The CDR3 totals 15 residues.

The V gene is TRBV19, the J gene TRBJ1-1; D remains ambiguous. The V end was cut by 11 bases, the J end by 8 bases, with 9 bases between. The CDR3 totals 9 residues. CDR1 and CDR2 (germline): LNHDA, SQIVND (reference sequence). CDR3 sequence: CAAGEEAFF. CDR3 DNA: TGTGCCGCCGGGGAGGAAGCTTTCTTT.

This clonotype has just a few counts. CDR3 loop: CASSADTSYEQYF. The DNA of the CDR3 is TGTGCCAGCAGCGCCGACACCTCCTACGAGCAGTACTTC. The chain joins TRBV5-6 to TRBJ2-7; D ambiguous. CDR3 length equals 13 residues. Trimming took 4 bases from V and 0 from J, leaving 8 bases between them. Germline CDR1 and CDR2: SGHDT and YYEEEE.

This clonotype was counted a few times. The chain is built from TRBV19 and TRBJ1-2; 8 bases are shared with TRBD1. V shed 8 bases, J shed 4 bases, and the junction held 3 bases outside the gene matches. The length of the CDR3 is 12 residues. Germline V gene data show CDR1 as LNHDA and CDR2 as SQIVND (reference sequence). The CDR3 bases are TGTGCCAGTCGGACAGGGATCTATGGCTACACCTTC. It specifies CASRTGIYGYTF.

CDR3 in DNA: TGTGCCCTAGGGAGCCGAAACACCGGGGAGCTGTTTTTT. This encodes CALGSRNTGELFF. The chain links TRBV30 to TRBJ2-2; the D gene is possibly TRBD2 (5 bases). The CDR3 spans 13 residues. Germline values: CDR1 GTSNPN, CDR2 SVGIG (reference sequence). Trimming stripped 8 bases from V and 2 bases from J, with 12 bases between. The entire variable domain, with the rest obtained from reference TRBV30 and TRBJ2-2, is as follows: SQTIHQWPATLVQPVGSPLSLECTVEGTSNPNLYWYRQAAGRGLQLLFYSVGIGQISSEVPQNLSASRPQDRQFILSSKKLLLSDSGFYLCALGSRNTGELFFGEGSRLTVL.

This clonotype came up once. This chain links TRBV24-1 with TRBJ1-5, with 7 bases that match TRBD1. V shed 3 bases, J shed 6 bases, and the junction held 7 bases outside the gene matches. CDR3 length: 15 amino acids. Germline values: CDR1 KGHDR, CDR2 SFDVKD. CDR3 protein: CATSDPRQGGQPQHF. For the CDR3, the DNA is TGTGCCACCAGTGATCCCCGACAGGGCGGTCAGCCCCAGCATTTT.